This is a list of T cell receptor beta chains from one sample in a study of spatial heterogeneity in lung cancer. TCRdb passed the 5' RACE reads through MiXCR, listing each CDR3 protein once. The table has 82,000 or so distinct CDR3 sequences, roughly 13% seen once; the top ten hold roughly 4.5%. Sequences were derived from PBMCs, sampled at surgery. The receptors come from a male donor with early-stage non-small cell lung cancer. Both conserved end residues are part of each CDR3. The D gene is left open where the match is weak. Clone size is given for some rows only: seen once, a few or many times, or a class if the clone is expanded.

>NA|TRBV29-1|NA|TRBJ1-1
TGCAGCGCCTGGCCGGGACAACTGAACACTGAAGCTTTCTTT
CSAWPGQLNTEAFF
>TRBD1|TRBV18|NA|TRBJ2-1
TGTGCCAGCTCACAACCAGGGGGCGCCGGGAATGAGCAGTTCTTC
CASSQPGGAGNEQFF
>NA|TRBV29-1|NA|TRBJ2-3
TGCAGCGTGGACAGTGACCCTAGCACAGATACGCAGTATTTT
CSVDSDPSTDTQYF
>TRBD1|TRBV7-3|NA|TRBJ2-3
TGTGCCAGCAGCCCGACAGGGGGGAACACAGATACGCAGTATTTT
CASSPTGGNTDTQYF
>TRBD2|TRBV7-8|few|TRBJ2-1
TGTGCCAGCAGCTCCCGGACTAGCGGCATTGACAATGAGCAGTTCTTC
CASSSRTSGIDNEQFF
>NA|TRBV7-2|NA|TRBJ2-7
TGTGCCAGCTCCGACAGTCCCTACGAGCAGTACTTC
CASSDSPYEQYF
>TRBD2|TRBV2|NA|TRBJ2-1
TGTGCCTCAGTCCCGGGGGGGAACAATGAGCAGTTCTTC
CASVPGGNNEQFF
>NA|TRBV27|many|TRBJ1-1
TGTGCCAGCAGTTACGACGGGAACACTGAAGCTTTCTTT
CASSYDGNTEAFF
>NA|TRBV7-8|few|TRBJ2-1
TGTGCCAGCAGCTTAGACGGGGTTCCCTACAATGAGCAGTTCTTC
CASSLDGVPYNEQFF
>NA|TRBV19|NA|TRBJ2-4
TGTGCCAGTAGTAATCGCCAGGCCAAAAACATTCAGTACTTC
CASSNRQAKNIQYF
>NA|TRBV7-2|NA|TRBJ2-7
TGTGCCAGCAGCCCCCCCTCCTACGAGCAGTACTTC
CASSPPSYEQYF
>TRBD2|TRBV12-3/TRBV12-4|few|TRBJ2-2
TGTGCCAGCAGTTTACTGGGAGGGCGGACCGGGGAGCTGTTTTTT
CASSLLGGRTGELFF